The rows below give T cell receptor beta chains drawn from one sample of a study of spatial heterogeneity in lung cancer. TCRdb recomputed calls from the 5' RACE reads with MiXCR, one row per CDR3 protein. This table holds under 2,500 distinct CDR3 sequences, around 16% found once. This sample comprised lung tumor tissue, obtained at surgery. The source of these receptors is a male donor with early-stage non-small cell lung cancer. Both conserved end residues are part of each CDR3. Each record gives: V gene, J gene, clone size, D gene, CDR3 DNA, CDR3 protein. D genes are given only for firm matches. Clone size is not always given. Where it is, it says once, few, many or a class for expanded clones.

V gene: TRBV2
J gene: TRBJ1-2
clone size: many
D gene: -
CDR3 DNA: TGTGCCAGCAGTGAATTCGGTAGTCGCTACACCTTC
CDR3 protein: CASSEFGSRYTF

V gene: TRBV12-3/TRBV12-4
J gene: TRBJ2-1
clone size: -
D gene: -
CDR3 DNA: TGTGCCAGCAGTTTAGGGCAGGTCGAAGGAGAGCAGTTCTTC
CDR3 protein: CASSLGQVEGEQFF

V gene: TRBV6-5
J gene: TRBJ1-5
clone size: many
D gene: -
CDR3 DNA: TGTGCCAGCAGTTACTCGGGGGGCAATCAGCCCCAGCATTTT
CDR3 protein: CASSYSGGNQPQHF

V gene: TRBV3-1
J gene: TRBJ2-5
clone size: many
D gene: TRBD1
CDR3 DNA: TGTGCCAGCAGCCAAGAAAAGAACAGGGGAGACTACCAAGAGACCCAGTACTTC
CDR3 protein: CASSQEKNRGDYQETQYF

V gene: TRBV6-1
J gene: TRBJ1-5
clone size: -
D gene: -
CDR3 DNA: TGTGCCAGCAGGAGAAAAGGGAATCAGCCCCAGCATTTT
CDR3 protein: CASRRKGNQPQHF

V gene: TRBV28
J gene: TRBJ1-1
clone size: medium-sized
D gene: -
CDR3 DNA: TGTGCCAGCAGTCGGACCGAGAACACTGAAGCTTTCTTT
CDR3 protein: CASSRTENTEAFF

V gene: TRBV11-2
J gene: TRBJ1-5
clone size: hyperexpanded
D gene: -
CDR3 DNA: TGTGCCAGCAGCCCCCGAGGGGGGAAGAGCAATCAGCCCCAGCATTTT
CDR3 protein: CASSPRGGKSNQPQHF

V gene: TRBV6-5
J gene: TRBJ2-3
clone size: medium-sized
D gene: -
CDR3 DNA: TGTGCCAGCAGTTACGGCAGAACAGATACGCAGTATTTT
CDR3 protein: CASSYGRTDTQYF

V gene: TRBV7-8
J gene: TRBJ2-5
clone size: medium-sized
D gene: -
CDR3 DNA: TGTGCCAGCAGCTTAGGCCCTCTTTCCATAGGGACCCAGTACTTC
CDR3 protein: CASSLGPLSIGTQYF

V gene: TRBV12-3/TRBV12-4
J gene: TRBJ2-7
clone size: -
D gene: -
CDR3 DNA: TGTGCCAGCAGTCCCCACCACTACGAGCAGTACTTC
CDR3 protein: CASSPHHYEQYF

V gene: TRBV10-1
J gene: TRBJ1-2
clone size: medium-sized
D gene: -
CDR3 DNA: TGCGCCAGCAGCAAGTGGCAGGAGATTGGAGGCTACACCTTC
CDR3 protein: CASSKWQEIGGYTF

V gene: TRBV29-1
J gene: TRBJ2-2
clone size: many
D gene: TRBD2
CDR3 DNA: TGCAGCGTTGAAGGGAGGGGCGGGGGTCCCACCGGGGAGCTGTTTTTT
CDR3 protein: CSVEGRGGGPTGELFF

V gene: TRBV20-1
J gene: TRBJ2-5
clone size: many
D gene: -
CDR3 DNA: TGCAGTGCGAGCCGTCTGTATGTCAACCAAGAGACCCAGTACTTC
CDR3 protein: CSASRLYVNQETQYF

V gene: TRBV7-2
J gene: TRBJ1-2
clone size: -
D gene: TRBD1
CDR3 DNA: TGTGCCAGCGCGGGACAGGCTAACTATGGCTACACCTTC
CDR3 protein: CASAGQANYGYTF

V gene: TRBV6-2/TRBV6-3
J gene: TRBJ2-3
clone size: many
D gene: -
CDR3 DNA: TGTGCCAGCACCCCTAGAGAAGGGTTTGCTCCAGATACGCAGTATTTT
CDR3 protein: CASTPREGFAPDTQYF

V gene: TRBV27
J gene: TRBJ2-1
clone size: medium-sized
D gene: TRBD1
CDR3 DNA: TGTGCCAGCAAGTTGGGACAGGCCTACAATGAGCAGTTCTTC
CDR3 protein: CASKLGQAYNEQFF

V gene: TRBV19
J gene: TRBJ2-6
clone size: few
D gene: TRBD1
CDR3 DNA: TGTGCCAGTACTCCAAGCCCCACAGGGGGTCTCGGGCCACTTGCCAACGTCCTGACTTTC
CDR3 protein: CASTPSPTGGLGPLANVLTF

V gene: TRBV7-2
J gene: TRBJ2-7
clone size: few
D gene: -
CDR3 DNA: TGTGCCAGCAGCCTAGACAGGATCACCTACGAGCAGTACTTC
CDR3 protein: CASSLDRITYEQYF

V gene: TRBV20-1
J gene: TRBJ2-7
clone size: many
D gene: -
CDR3 DNA: TGCAGTGCTGAGACAGTCTCCTACGAGCAGTACTTC
CDR3 protein: CSAETVSYEQYF

V gene: TRBV7-9
J gene: TRBJ1-2
clone size: many
D gene: -
CDR3 DNA: TGTGCCAGCAGCTTAAAAGGACAGCAGGGCTACACCTTC
CDR3 protein: CASSLKGQQGYTF

V gene: TRBV7-2
J gene: TRBJ1-2
clone size: many
D gene: -
CDR3 DNA: TGTGCCAGCAGCTTGCTTCAGGGCGGCTATGGCTACACCTTC
CDR3 protein: CASSLLQGGYGYTF

V gene: TRBV12-3/TRBV12-4
J gene: TRBJ1-1
clone size: medium-sized
D gene: -
CDR3 DNA: TGTGCCAGCAGTTTGAGCAACACTGAAGCTTTCTTT
CDR3 protein: CASSLSNTEAFF

V gene: TRBV29-1
J gene: TRBJ1-1
clone size: medium-sized
D gene: -
CDR3 DNA: TGCAGCGCCGTAAGGACAATTGAAGCTTTCTTT
CDR3 protein: CSAVRTIEAFF

V gene: TRBV20-1
J gene: TRBJ2-7
clone size: medium-sized
D gene: TRBD1
CDR3 DNA: TGCAGTGCCCTAGCTGTGGACAGGGGTTCCTACGAGCAGTACTTC
CDR3 protein: CSALAVDRGSYEQYF

V gene: TRBV7-2
J gene: TRBJ2-1
clone size: -
D gene: TRBD2
CDR3 DNA: TGTGCCAGCTTGAGCGGGATGGGCGATGAGCAGTTCTTC
CDR3 protein: CASLSGMGDEQFF

V gene: TRBV20-1
J gene: TRBJ1-2
clone size: few
D gene: TRBD1
CDR3 DNA: TGCAGTGCATCGACAGGGGATTCCGCCTATGGGGGCTACACCTTC
CDR3 protein: CSASTGDSAYGGYTF

V gene: TRBV14
J gene: TRBJ2-2
clone size: medium-sized
D gene: -
CDR3 DNA: TGTGCCAGCAGCCAAGACAGGGACGGCGGGGAGCTGTTTTTT
CDR3 protein: CASSQDRDGGELFF

V gene: TRBV4-3
J gene: TRBJ2-2
clone size: few
D gene: -
CDR3 DNA: TGCGCCAGCAGCCGCCGGGGCGGGGTCGACACCGGGGAGCTGTTTTTT
CDR3 protein: CASSRRGGVDTGELFF

V gene: TRBV4-3
J gene: TRBJ2-7
clone size: -
D gene: TRBD1
CDR3 DNA: TGCGCCAGCAGCCACCGGACAGGAGGTTACGAGCAGTACTTC
CDR3 protein: CASSHRTGGYEQYF

V gene: TRBV18
J gene: TRBJ1-2
clone size: few
D gene: -
CDR3 DNA: TGTGCCAGCTCACCAACAGGGCCCGATGGCTACACCTTC
CDR3 protein: CASSPTGPDGYTF

V gene: TRBV6-2/TRBV6-3
J gene: TRBJ2-1
clone size: medium-sized
D gene: -
CDR3 DNA: TGTGCCAGCAGTTACTTCCCGGGGTTAGTCTACAATGAGCAGTTCTTC
CDR3 protein: CASSYFPGLVYNEQFF

V gene: TRBV15
J gene: TRBJ2-1
clone size: many
D gene: TRBD2
CDR3 DNA: TGTGCCACCAGCAGGGTACTAGCGGGAGGAGGTAATGAGCAGTTCTTC
CDR3 protein: CATSRVLAGGGNEQFF

V gene: TRBV7-2
J gene: TRBJ2-5
clone size: medium-sized
D gene: TRBD1
CDR3 DNA: TGTGCCAGCAGCAGGGACAGGGAAGAGACCCAGTACTTC
CDR3 protein: CASSRDREETQYF

V gene: TRBV28
J gene: TRBJ2-5
clone size: many
D gene: TRBD2
CDR3 DNA: TGTGCCAGCAGTCCAGCTAGCGGGGGGGTTCCTCATCACAACTTC
CDR3 protein: CASSPASGGVPHHNF

V gene: TRBV19
J gene: TRBJ2-3
clone size: medium-sized
D gene: TRBD2
CDR3 DNA: TGTGCCAGTAGTCCCTGGACTAGCCGGAGCGGCACAGATACGCAGTATTTT
CDR3 protein: CASSPWTSRSGTDTQYF

V gene: TRBV5-6
J gene: TRBJ2-5
clone size: few
D gene: -
CDR3 DNA: TGTGCCAGCAGCTTTAGGGAGACCCAGTACTTC
CDR3 protein: CASSFRETQYF

V gene: TRBV19
J gene: TRBJ1-1
clone size: medium-sized
D gene: -
CDR3 DNA: TGTGCCAGTAGATTTGGCACTGAAGCTTTCTTT
CDR3 protein: CASRFGTEAFF

V gene: TRBV20-1
J gene: TRBJ1-6
clone size: medium-sized
D gene: -
CDR3 DNA: TGCAGTGCTACCACCGAGAGTCATAATTCACCCCTCCACTTT
CDR3 protein: CSATTESHNSPLHF

V gene: TRBV27
J gene: TRBJ1-4
clone size: many
D gene: TRBD1
CDR3 DNA: TGTGCCAGCAGGAAACCCGGGACAGGCGAAAAACTGTTTTTT
CDR3 protein: CASRKPGTGEKLFF

V gene: TRBV20-1
J gene: TRBJ1-2
clone size: many
D gene: TRBD1
CDR3 DNA: TGCAGTGCTAGGTCTGGACAGGGAAGCTATGGCTACACCTTC
CDR3 protein: CSARSGQGSYGYTF

V gene: TRBV12-3/TRBV12-4
J gene: TRBJ2-7
clone size: medium-sized
D gene: -
CDR3 DNA: TGTGCCAGCAGTCCAAGGGGGGGGGTGCACGAGCAGTACTTC
CDR3 protein: CASSPRGGVHEQYF

V gene: TRBV9
J gene: TRBJ1-2
clone size: many
D gene: -
CDR3 DNA: TGTGCCAGCAGCGTAGATGATAACTATGGCTACACCTTC
CDR3 protein: CASSVDDNYGYTF

V gene: TRBV6-2/TRBV6-3
J gene: TRBJ1-6
clone size: few
D gene: TRBD1
CDR3 DNA: TGTGCCAGCAGAGCGGGACAGCCAAATTCACCCCTCCACTTT
CDR3 protein: CASRAGQPNSPLHF